Below, 3 T cell receptor beta chains from the same sample are listed, as sequenced in a study of OX40 agonist ivuxolimab in advanced cancers. Sequencing was performed with immunoSEQ multiplex PCR; in TCRdb, only in-frame clones are kept and a portion is missing. The sample lists 50,000 to 80,000 clones, 75% to 95% seen once, with roughly 0.45% in the top ten. This material consisted of CD4+ or CD8+ T cells sorted from blood, taken in a trial of the OX40 agonist ivuxolimab. These receptors all come from an adult with an advanced solid tumor such as melanoma, head and neck, liver or kidney cancer.

The table lists this clone with a count of one. The chain recombines TRBV28 with TRBJ1-1; 7 bases agree with TRBD1. V gave up 2 bases and J gave up 1 base; unmatched junction bases: 10. The CDR3 contains 17 residues. The germline V gene has CDR1 MDHEN and CDR2 SYDVKM. CDR3 in amino acids: CASSLGEGANWNTEAFF. The CDR3 nucleotides read TGTGCCAGCAGTTTAGGTGAGGGGGCGAACTGGAACACTGAAGCTTTCTTT.

V is TRBV5-1 and J is TRBJ2-1; 8 bases map to TRBD2. The germline V gene has CDR1 SGHRS and CDR2 YFSETQ. With V trimmed by 5 bases and J by 2 bases, 3 bases remained unmatched. There are 14 residues in the CDR3. The CDR3 sequence: CASRPGGTYNEQFF. The DNA of the CDR3 is TGCGCCAGCAGACCGGGGGGGACCTACAATGAGCAGTTCTTC. The full variable domain, in which reference TRBV5-1 and TRBJ2-1 provide the parts outside the CDR3, is KAGVTQTPRYLIKTRGQQVTLSCSPISGHRSVSWYQQTPGQGLQFLFEYFSETQRNKGNFPGRFSGRQFSNSRSEMNVSTLELGDSALYLCASRPGGTYNEQFFGPGTRLTVL.

The chain is built from TRBV12-2 and TRBJ2-1; no check of the table's D call, TRBD2, against the DNA was made. TRBV12-2 is a known pseudogene. The length of the CDR3 is 16 residues. CDR3 in DNA: TGTGCAAGTCGCTATTCGGACTCGTGGAACTACAATGAGCAGTTCTTC. Protein sequence: CASRYSDSWNYNEQFF.